This TCR beta chain was documented in a study of radiation and T cells in renal cell carcinoma. Regarding the study as a whole: No pretreatment tumor biopsies were available for baseline clonotypes.

Time point meaning: blood 2 weeks post-SBRT. Treatment here: 15 Gy SBRT to primary tumor, nephrectomy 4 weeks later. Radiation-treated patients gave blood at baseline, week 2 and week 4. This renal cell carcinoma was of the clear cell type. Trimming pared 4 bases from V and 3 bases from J, leaving 4 bases between. Per the germline V gene, CDR1 is SGHTA and CDR2 is FQGNSA. The CDR3 spans 11 residues. On this clone itself: The antigen is unknown.

Some clones are missing from TCRdb's copy, which holds only in-frame ones; the method was immunoSEQ multiplex PCR. The repertoire consists of roughly 130,000 clones, with approximately 90% occurring once and the leading ten covering about 5.6%. The receptor's source is a woman in her seventies with renal cell carcinoma. The chain uses TRBV7-2 and TRBJ2-7; D is uncertain. The specimen was blood, collected from a patient whose treatment included radiotherapy and nephrectomy. The CDR3 sequence is CASSWGYEQYF. The CDR3 nucleotides are TGTGCCAGCAGCTGGGGCTACGAGCAGTACTTC.